The clone carrying this T cell receptor beta chain was recorded at least ten times. Its specificity is unknown. The data stem from a study of CD8 T cells in ankylosing spondylitis. Notes on the study in general: Relatively rare in peripheral blood, disease-linked clones were also CD8+.

Germline V gene lookup returns CDR1 MNHEY and CDR2 SVGAGI. The V end was cut by 2 bases, the J end by 1 base, with 12 bases between. The CDR3 runs to 16 residues. With molecular barcodes, quantitative 5'-RACE was used to make the TCR beta libraries. TCRdb re-called the 5' RACE reads with MiXCR, one entry per CDR3 protein. This sample carries 210,000 or so distinct CDR3 sequences, under 8.5% of them seen once, and the ten largest clones take approximately 4.8%. The chain has TRBV6-5 and TRBJ1-3; no reliable D call. The clonotype comes from a female donor with ankylosing spondylitis or in good health (not recorded which). What was sequenced was blood, either unsorted or a sorted T cell fraction (not recorded which). CDR3 amino acids: CASSYSARVSGNTIYF. Written as DNA, the CDR3 is TGTGCCAGCAGTTACAGCGCCCGAGTTTCTGGAAACACCATATATTTT.